This T cell receptor (beta chain) was documented in a study of monozygotic twins with inflammatory bowel disease. As to this clonotype: Antigen unknown.

TCRdb reanalyzed the 5' RACE reads and collapses them to one entry per CDR3 protein, without DNA. Its table lists just over 300,000 distinct CDR3 sequences. RNA in its total form was extracted from whole blood, and T cells were not sorted. Findings and caveats of the study: Especially with disease activity, IBD patients had fewer clonotypes in common with others than healthy twins did. Treatment differences in immunosuppression may have added variability to the repertoires of patients. Inverse Simpson values showed less TCRbeta diversity in IBD patients than in their healthy co-twins.

The CDR3 has 14 amino acids. Germline CDR1 SGDLS, CDR2 YYNGEE. This receptor was identified in a human donor with ulcerative colitis or Crohn's disease, or a healthy co-twin of an affected twin (not recorded which). This sequence joins TRBV9 and TRBJ2-4. What was sequenced was blood. This chain's CDR3 is CASSPDRGKNIQYF.